These 14 T cell receptor beta chains were sequenced from one sample in a study of control samples from healthy donors and cancer patients. The repertoire was sequenced with immunoSEQ multiplex PCR; TCRdb's copy has only in-frame clones and lacks some. The top ten clones hold less than 8.5% of a sample with 100,000 or so clones, approximately 90% of them seen once. Material: blood. Every receptor here comes from a man younger than 40 in good health.

The chain links TRBV6-1 to TRBJ1-5; weak D call: TRBD1 (6 bases). The CDR3 is 14 amino acids. Trimming left V 3 bases short and J 5 bases short, with 11 bases between. Per the germline V gene, CDR1 is MNHNS and CDR2 is SASEGT. The DNA for the CDR3 is TGTGCCAGCAGTGATGGGACACCGGATCAGCCCCAGCATTTT. It is translated as CASSDGTPDQPQHF.

The chain carries TRBV6-2 or TRBV6-3 and TRBJ2-7; 8 bases agree with TRBD1. The CDR3 sequence is 16 residues long. Germline CDR1 MNHEY, CDR2 SVGEGT. V was pared by 4 bases and J by 2 bases, with 10 bases of the junction left unmatched. The CDR3 is CASSFPAGGNPYEQYV. In DNA, the CDR3 is TGTGCCAGCAGTTTTCCTGCAGGGGGCAATCCCTACGAGCAGTACGTC.

V gene TRBV6-5 combines with J gene TRBJ2-1; 9 bases match TRBD1. CDR1 and CDR2 (germline): MNHEY, SVGAGI. The CDR3 runs 15 residues. The V and J ends lost 8 bases and 6 bases, in that order; junction bases with no gene match: 11. In DNA, the CDR3 is TGTGCCAGCCGTAGAACCGGGACAGGGCCCAATGAGCAGTTCTTC. Translated, it gives CASRRTGTGPNEQFF.

The rearrangement uses TRBV28 and TRBJ2-3, with 7 bases fitting TRBD2. Germline trimming cut 8 bases from V and 2 bases from J; bases unmatched to any gene: 10. The CDR3 contains 15 residues. The germline V gene encodes CDR1 MDHEN and CDR2 SYDVKM. This CDR3 is CASCGGMGHTDTQYF. The CDR3 DNA reads TGTGCCAGCTGCGGGGGAATGGGGCACACAGATACGCAGTATTTT.

J is TRBJ1-6 and V is TRBV30; D gene uncertain. The CDR3 has 13 amino acids. Germline CDR1 is GTSNPN and CDR2 is SVGIG (reference sequence). V was trimmed by 6 bases and J by 10 bases, leaving 16 bases between them. The CDR3 sequence is CACAFRGSSPLHF. As DNA, the CDR3 is TGTGCCTGTGCATTTCGGGGAAGCTCACCCCTCCACTTT. Using reference TRBV30 and TRBJ1-6 for the parts outside the CDR3, the full variable domain is SQTIHQWPATLVQPVGSPLSLECTVEGTSNPNLYWYRQAAGRGLQLLFYSVGIGQISSEVPQNLSASRPQDRQFILSSKKLLLSDSGFYLCACAFRGSSPLHFGNGTRLTVT.

The CDR3 reads CASSLRGLVSGELFF. The CDR3 bases are TGTGCCAGCAGCTTGAGGGGACTAGTGAGCGGGGAGCTGTTTTTT. The chain joins TRBV7-9 to TRBJ2-2; TRBD2 matches at 8 bases. The CDR3 sequence is 15 residues long. V shed 3 bases, J shed 7 bases, and the junction held 7 bases outside the gene matches. Germline V lookup: CDR1 SEHNR, CDR2 FQNEAQ (reference sequence).

The genes are TRBV12-5 and TRBJ2-1; no firm D call. The germline V and J ends were trimmed by 0 bases and 7 bases, with 16 bases remaining between them. The germline gives CDR1 LGHNT, CDR2 FRNRAP. The CDR3 runs to 16 residues. The CDR3 region is CASGLVGVAIRNEQFF. Written as DNA, the CDR3 is TGTGCTAGTGGTTTGGTAGGTGTGGCAATTAGGAATGAGCAGTTCTTC. Combining the CDR3 with reference TRBV12-5 and TRBJ2-1 gives the whole variable domain DARVTQTPRHKVTEMGQEVTMRCQPILGHNTVFWYRQTMMQGLELLAYFRNRAPLDDSGMPKDRFSAEMPDATLATLKIQPSEPRDSAVYFCASGLVGVAIRNEQFFGPGTRLTVL.

The genes are TRBV4-3 and TRBJ2-1; D remains unclear. CDR1 LGHNA and CDR2 YSLEER come from the germline V gene. V was trimmed by 0 bases and J by 3 bases, leaving 9 bases between them. This CDR3 contains 15 residues. CDR3 sequence (DNA): TGCGCCAGCAGCCAAGATGTGCAGGACTACAATGAGCAGTTCTTC. Its protein is CASSQDVQDYNEQFF.

The CDR3: CASGTSGSRYEQYF. The CDR3 DNA is TGTGCCAGTGGGACTAGCGGGAGTAGATACGAGCAGTACTTC. This chain links TRBV6-5 with TRBJ2-7; 14 nucleotides agree with TRBD2. Per germline, CDR1 MNHEY and CDR2 SVGAGI. V lost 9 bases and J lost 4; bases outside the gene matches: 5. CDR3 length: 14 amino acids.

The rearrangement joins TRBV7-9 to TRBJ1-2; TRBD1 matches 7 bases. The V and J ends lost 8 bases and 0 bases, in that order; junction bases with no gene match: 12. The germline V gene encodes CDR1 SEHNR and CDR2 FQNEAQ (reference sequence). CDR3 size: 16 residues. This chain's CDR3 is CASRMPGTATNYGYTF. As DNA, the CDR3 is TGTGCCAGCCGAATGCCTGGGACAGCCACTAACTATGGCTACACCTTC.

The chain is built from TRBV28 and TRBJ2-7; 9 bases are a match to TRBD2. Trimming removed 5 bases from V and 2 bases from J; junction bases left unmatched: 13. The germline gives CDR1 MDHEN, CDR2 SYDVKM. The CDR3 consists of 17 residues. This CDR3 is CASSPTGFGTSPYEQYF. As DNA, the CDR3 is TGTGCCAGCAGTCCGACAGGTTTCGGGACTAGCCCCTACGAGCAGTACTTC.

The chain recombines TRBV4-3 with TRBJ1-2; D is perhaps TRBD1 (5 bases). There are 16 residues in the CDR3. The V gene lost 4 bases and the J gene lost 1 base, with 16 bases spanning the gap. In germline, CDR1 is LGHNA, CDR2 YSLEER. In nucleotides, the CDR3 is TGCGCCAGCAGCCTTTCGACAGCTTACTTTAACTATGGCTACACCTTC. Translation: CASSLSTAYFNYGYTF.

The rearrangement links TRBV5-1 to TRBJ1-1; D gene ambiguous. The CDR3 is 13 amino acids. From germline, CDR1 is SGHRS and CDR2 YFSETQ. The V end lost 0 bases, the J end lost 5 bases, and 8 bases lay between the germline ends. The DNA for the CDR3 is TGCGCCAGCAGCTTGGCCAGGCAGACTGAAGCTTTCTTT. It codes for CASSLARQTEAFF.

The chain employs TRBV18 and TRBJ2-5; maybe TRBD1 (6 bases). V was trimmed by 4 bases and J by 5 bases, leaving 20 bases between them. The CDR3 length is 16 residues. Germline CDR1 reads KGHSH; CDR2 reads LQKENI. CDR3 DNA: TGTGCCAGCTCACTAACGAGGACAGTGTATTCGGAGACCCAGTACTTC. Translation: CASSLTRTVYSETQYF.